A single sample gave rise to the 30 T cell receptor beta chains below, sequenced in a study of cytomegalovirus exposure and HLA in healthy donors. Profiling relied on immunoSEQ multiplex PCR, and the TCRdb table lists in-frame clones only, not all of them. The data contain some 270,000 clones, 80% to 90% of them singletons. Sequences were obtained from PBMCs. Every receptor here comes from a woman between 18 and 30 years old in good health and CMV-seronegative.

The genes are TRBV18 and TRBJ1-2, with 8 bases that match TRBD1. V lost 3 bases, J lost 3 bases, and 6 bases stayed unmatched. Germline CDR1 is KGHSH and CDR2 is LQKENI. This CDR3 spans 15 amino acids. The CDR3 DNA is TGTGCCAGCTCACCCAAGGGGACAGGAGACTATGGCTACACCTTC. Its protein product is CASSPKGTGDYGYTF.

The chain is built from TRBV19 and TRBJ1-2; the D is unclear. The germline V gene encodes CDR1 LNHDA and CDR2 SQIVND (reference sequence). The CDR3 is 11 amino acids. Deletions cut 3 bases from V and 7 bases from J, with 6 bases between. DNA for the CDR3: TGTGCCAGTAGTATTCGGGGTGGCTACACCTTC. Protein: CASSIRGGYTF.

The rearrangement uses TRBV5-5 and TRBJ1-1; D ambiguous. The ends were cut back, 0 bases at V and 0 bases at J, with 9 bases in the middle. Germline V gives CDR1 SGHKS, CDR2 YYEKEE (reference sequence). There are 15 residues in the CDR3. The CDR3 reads CASSLGAALNTEAFF. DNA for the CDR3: TGTGCCAGCAGCTTGGGGGCAGCCTTGAACACTGAAGCTTTCTTT.

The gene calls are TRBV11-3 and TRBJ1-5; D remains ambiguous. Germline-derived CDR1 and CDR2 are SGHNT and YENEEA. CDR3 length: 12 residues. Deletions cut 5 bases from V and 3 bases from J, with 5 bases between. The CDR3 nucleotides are TGTGCCAGCAGCCTAAACAATCAGCCCCAGCATTTT. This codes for CASSLNNQPQHF.

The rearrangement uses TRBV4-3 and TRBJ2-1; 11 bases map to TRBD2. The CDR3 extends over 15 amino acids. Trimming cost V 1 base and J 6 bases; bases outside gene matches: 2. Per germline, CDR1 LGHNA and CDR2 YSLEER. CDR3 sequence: CASSQGLAGRNEQFF. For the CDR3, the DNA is TGCGCCAGCAGCCAAGGACTAGCGGGGCGCAATGAGCAGTTCTTC.

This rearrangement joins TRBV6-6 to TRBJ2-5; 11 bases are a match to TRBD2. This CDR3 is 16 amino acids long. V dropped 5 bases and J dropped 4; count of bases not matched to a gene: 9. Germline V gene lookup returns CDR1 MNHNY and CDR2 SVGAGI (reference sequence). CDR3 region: CASSGPNSGGGETQYF. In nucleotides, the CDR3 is TGTGCCAGCAGTGGCCCGAATAGCGGGGGGGGAGAGACCCAGTACTTC.

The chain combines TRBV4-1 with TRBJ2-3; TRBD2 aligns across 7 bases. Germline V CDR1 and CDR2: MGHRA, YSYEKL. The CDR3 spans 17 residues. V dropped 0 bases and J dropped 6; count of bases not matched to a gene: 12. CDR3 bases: TGCGCCAGCAGCCAAGATGGTCTAGCGGCCCCTGGGGATACGCAGTATTTT. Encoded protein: CASSQDGLAAPGDTQYF.

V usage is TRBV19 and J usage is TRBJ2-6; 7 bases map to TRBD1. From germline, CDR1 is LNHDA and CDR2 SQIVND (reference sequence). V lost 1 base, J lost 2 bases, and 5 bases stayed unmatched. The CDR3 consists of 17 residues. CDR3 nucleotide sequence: TGTGCCAGTAGTATAGTTCCGACAGGGACTGGGGCCAACGTCCTGACTTTC. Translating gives CASSIVPTGTGANVLTF.

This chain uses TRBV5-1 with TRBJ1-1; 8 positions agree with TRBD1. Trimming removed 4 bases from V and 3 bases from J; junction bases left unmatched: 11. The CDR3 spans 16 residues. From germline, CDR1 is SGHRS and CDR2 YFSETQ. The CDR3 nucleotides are TGCGCCAGCAGCCTTGACGGACAGGGTAGGGACACTGAAGCTTTCTTT. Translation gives CASSLDGQGRDTEAFF.

The CDR3 nucleotides read TGTGCCTGGAGTGATAAGGGGGCTCGCTATGGCTACACCTTC. Translating gives CAWSDKGARYGYTF. The rearrangement uses TRBV30 and TRBJ1-2, with 7 bases fitting TRBD1. In germline, CDR1 is GTSNPN, CDR2 SVGIG (reference sequence). There are 14 residues in the CDR3. After removal of 1 base from V and 4 bases from J, the junction contained 6 bases not matched to a gene.

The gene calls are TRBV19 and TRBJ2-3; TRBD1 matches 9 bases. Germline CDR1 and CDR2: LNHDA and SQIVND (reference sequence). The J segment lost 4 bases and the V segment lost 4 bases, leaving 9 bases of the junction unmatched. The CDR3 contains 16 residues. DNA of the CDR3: TGTGCCAGTAGTACATTGGGACAGGGTTGGGCAGATACGCAGTATTTT. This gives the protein CASSTLGQGWADTQYF.

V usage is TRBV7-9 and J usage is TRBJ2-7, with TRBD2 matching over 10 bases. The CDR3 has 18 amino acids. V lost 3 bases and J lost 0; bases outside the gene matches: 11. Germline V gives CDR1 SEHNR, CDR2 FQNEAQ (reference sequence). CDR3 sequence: CASSLGASGSQSSYEQYF. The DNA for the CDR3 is TGTGCCAGCAGCTTGGGGGCTAGCGGGAGCCAAAGCTCCTACGAGCAGTACTTC.

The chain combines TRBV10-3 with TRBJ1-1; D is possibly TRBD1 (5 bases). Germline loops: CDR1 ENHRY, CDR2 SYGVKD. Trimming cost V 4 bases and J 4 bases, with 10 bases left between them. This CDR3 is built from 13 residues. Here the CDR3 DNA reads TGTGCCATCAGTGTTGGGGGGGTCACTGAAGCTTTCTTT. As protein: CAISVGGVTEAFF.

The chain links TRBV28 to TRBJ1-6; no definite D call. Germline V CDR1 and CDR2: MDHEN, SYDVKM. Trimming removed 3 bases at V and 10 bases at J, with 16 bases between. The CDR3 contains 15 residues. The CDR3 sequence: CASSFLTGMGSPLHF. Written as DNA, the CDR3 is TGTGCCAGCAGTTTCCTGACGGGGATGGGATCACCCCTCCACTTT.

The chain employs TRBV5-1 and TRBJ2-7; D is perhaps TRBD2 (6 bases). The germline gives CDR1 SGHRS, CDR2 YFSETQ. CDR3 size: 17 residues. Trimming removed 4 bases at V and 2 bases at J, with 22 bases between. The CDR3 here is CASSVGTGSTLAYEQYF. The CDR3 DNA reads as TGCGCCAGCAGCGTGGGGACTGGTTCCACACTAGCCTACGAGCAGTACTTC.

CDR3 residues: CSADRAETQYF. For the CDR3, the DNA is TGCAGTGCGGACAGGGCTGAGACCCAGTACTTC. The chain couples TRBV20-1 to TRBJ2-5; 8 nucleotides align to TRBD1. CDR1 is DFQATT, CDR2 SNEGSKA, per germline (reference sequence). The CDR3 length is 11 residues. V lost 6 bases, J lost 5 bases, and 2 bases stayed unmatched.

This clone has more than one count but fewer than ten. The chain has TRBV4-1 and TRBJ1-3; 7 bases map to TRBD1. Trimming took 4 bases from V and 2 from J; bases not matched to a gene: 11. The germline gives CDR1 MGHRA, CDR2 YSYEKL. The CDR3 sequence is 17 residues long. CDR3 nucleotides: TGCGCCAGCAGCCGAACAGACAGGGTTGGAACTGGAAACACCATATATTTT. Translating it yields CASSRTDRVGTGNTIYF.

The CDR3 DNA sequence: TGCGCCAGCAGCCTCATGCGGATGGGCAGGGCCTCGCACTCTGGAAACACCATATATTTT. Translating it yields CASSLMRMGRASHSGNTIYF. V usage is TRBV4-1 and J usage is TRBJ1-3; tentatively, D is TRBD1 (5 bases). The CDR3 length is 20 residues. The V end was cut by 4 bases, the J end by 0 bases, with 25 bases between. Germline CDR1 is MGHRA and CDR2 is YSYEKL.

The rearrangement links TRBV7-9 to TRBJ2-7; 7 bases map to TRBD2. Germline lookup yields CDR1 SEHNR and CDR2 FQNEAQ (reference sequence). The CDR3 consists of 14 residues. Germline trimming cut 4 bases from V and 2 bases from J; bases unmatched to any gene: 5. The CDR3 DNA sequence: TGTGCCAGCAGCTCCCGGGACTATACCTACGAGCAGTACTTC. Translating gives CASSSRDYTYEQYF.

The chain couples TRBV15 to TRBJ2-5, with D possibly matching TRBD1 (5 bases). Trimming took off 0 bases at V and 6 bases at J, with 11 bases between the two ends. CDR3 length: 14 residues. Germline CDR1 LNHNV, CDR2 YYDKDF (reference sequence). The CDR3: CATSREQNRQTQYF. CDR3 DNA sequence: TGTGCCACCAGCAGAGAGCAGAACAGGCAGACCCAGTACTTC.

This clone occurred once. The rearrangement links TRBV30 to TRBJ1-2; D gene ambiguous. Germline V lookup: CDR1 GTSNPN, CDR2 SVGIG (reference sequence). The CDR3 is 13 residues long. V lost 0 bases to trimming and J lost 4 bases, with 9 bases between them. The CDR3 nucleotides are TGTGCCTGGAGTGTAACAGCCCTCTATGGCTACACCTTC. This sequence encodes CAWSVTALYGYTF.

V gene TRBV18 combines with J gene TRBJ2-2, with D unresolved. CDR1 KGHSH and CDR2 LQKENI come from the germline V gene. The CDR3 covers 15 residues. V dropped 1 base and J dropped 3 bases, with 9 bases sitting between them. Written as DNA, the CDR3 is TGTGCCAGCTCACCACTCGCGGCCCACACCGGGGAGCTGTTTTTT. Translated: CASSPLAAHTGELFF.

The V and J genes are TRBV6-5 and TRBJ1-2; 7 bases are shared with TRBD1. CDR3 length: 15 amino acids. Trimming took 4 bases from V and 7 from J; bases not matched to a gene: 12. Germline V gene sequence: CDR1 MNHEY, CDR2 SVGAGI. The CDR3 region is CASSLTGTVPLGYTF. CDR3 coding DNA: TGTGCCAGCAGTTTGACCGGGACAGTCCCTCTTGGCTACACCTTC.

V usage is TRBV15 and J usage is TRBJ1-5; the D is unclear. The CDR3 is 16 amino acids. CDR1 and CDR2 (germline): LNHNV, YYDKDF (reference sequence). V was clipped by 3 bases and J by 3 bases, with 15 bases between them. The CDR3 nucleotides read TGTGCCACCAGCAGGACGGGAGCAACCAACAATCAGCCCCAGCATTTT. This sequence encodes CATSRTGATNNQPQHF.

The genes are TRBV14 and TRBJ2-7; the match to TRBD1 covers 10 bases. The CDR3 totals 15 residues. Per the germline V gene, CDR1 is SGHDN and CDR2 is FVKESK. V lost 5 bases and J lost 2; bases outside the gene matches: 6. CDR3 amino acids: CASSVPGTGAYEQYF. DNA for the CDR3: TGTGCCAGCAGCGTTCCCGGGACAGGGGCCTACGAGCAGTACTTC. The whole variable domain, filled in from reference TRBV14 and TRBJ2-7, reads EAGVTQFPSHSVIEKGQTVTLRCDPISGHDNLYWYRRVMGKEIKFLLHFVKESKQDESGMPNNRFLAERTGGTYSTLKVQPAELEDSGVYFCASSVPGTGAYEQYFGPGTRLTVT.

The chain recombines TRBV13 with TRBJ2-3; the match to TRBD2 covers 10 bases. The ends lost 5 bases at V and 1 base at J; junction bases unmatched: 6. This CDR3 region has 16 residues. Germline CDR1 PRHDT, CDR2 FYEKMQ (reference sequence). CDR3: CASSLLGLAGTDTQYF. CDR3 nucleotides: TGTGCCAGCAGCCTACTCGGACTAGCGGGCACAGATACGCAGTATTTT.

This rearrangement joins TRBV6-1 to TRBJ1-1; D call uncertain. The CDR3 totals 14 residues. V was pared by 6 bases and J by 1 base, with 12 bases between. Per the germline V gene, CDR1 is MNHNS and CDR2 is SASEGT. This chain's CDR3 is CASSPPAANTEAFF. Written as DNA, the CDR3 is TGTGCCAGCAGCCCCCCAGCGGCGAACACTGAAGCTTTCTTT.

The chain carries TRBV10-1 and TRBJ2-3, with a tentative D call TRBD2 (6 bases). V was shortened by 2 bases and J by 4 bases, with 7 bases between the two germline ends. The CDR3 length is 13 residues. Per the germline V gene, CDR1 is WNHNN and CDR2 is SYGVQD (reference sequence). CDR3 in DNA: TGCGCCAGCAGTGAGGGAGGGGCAGATACGCAGTATTTT. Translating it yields CASSEGGADTQYF.

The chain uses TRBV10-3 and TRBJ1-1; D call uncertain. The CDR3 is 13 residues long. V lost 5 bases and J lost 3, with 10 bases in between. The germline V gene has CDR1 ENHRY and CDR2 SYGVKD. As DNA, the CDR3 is TGTGCCATCAGTATTGACACAGACACTGAAGCTTTCTTT. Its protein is CAISIDTDTEAFF.

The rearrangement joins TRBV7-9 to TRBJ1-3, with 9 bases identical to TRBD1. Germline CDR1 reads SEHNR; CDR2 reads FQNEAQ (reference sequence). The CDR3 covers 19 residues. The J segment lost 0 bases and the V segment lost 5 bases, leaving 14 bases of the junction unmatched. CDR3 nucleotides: TGTGCCAGCAGCGCTAGGGACAGGGATTCCCTAAACTCTGGAAACACCATATATTTT. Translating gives CASSARDRDSLNSGNTIYF.